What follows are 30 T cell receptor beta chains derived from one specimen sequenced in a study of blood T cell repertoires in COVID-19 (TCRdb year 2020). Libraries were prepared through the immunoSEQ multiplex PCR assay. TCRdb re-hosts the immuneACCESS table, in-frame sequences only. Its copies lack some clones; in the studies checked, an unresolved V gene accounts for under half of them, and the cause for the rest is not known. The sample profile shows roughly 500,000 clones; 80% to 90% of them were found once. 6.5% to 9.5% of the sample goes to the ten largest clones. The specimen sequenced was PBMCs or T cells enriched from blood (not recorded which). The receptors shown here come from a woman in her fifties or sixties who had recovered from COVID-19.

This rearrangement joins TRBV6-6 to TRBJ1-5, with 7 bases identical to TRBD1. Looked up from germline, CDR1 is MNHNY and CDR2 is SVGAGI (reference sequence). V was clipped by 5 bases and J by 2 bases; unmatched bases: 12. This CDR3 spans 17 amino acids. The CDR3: CASSPGGYRGGNQPQHF. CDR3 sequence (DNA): TGTGCCAGCAGTCCGGGGGGGTACAGGGGCGGCAATCAGCCCCAGCATTTT.

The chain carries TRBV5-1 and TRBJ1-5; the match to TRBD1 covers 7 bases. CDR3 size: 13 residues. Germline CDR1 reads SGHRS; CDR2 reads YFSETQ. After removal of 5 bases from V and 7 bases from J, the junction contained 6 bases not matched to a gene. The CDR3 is CASSPVGGQPQHF. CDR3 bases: TGCGCCAGCAGTCCCGTAGGGGGCCAGCCCCAGCATTTT.

In nucleotides, the CDR3 is TGTGCCAGCATGAAGGGGGGGCGGGACACCGGGGAGCTGTTTTTT. It specifies CASMKGGRDTGELFF. The chain is built from TRBV6-6 and TRBJ2-2; weak D call: TRBD2 (7 bases). CDR3 length equals 15 residues. Trimming took off 7 bases at V and 3 bases at J, with 15 bases between the two ends. The germline V gene encodes CDR1 MNHNY and CDR2 SVGAGI (reference sequence).

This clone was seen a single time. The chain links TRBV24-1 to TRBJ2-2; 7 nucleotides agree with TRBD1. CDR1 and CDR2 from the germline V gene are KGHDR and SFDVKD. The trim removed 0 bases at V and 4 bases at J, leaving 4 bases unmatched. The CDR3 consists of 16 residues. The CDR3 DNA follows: TGTGCCACCAGTGATTTGCGGGACAGTACCACCGGGGAGCTGTTTTTT. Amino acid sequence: CATSDLRDSTTGELFF.

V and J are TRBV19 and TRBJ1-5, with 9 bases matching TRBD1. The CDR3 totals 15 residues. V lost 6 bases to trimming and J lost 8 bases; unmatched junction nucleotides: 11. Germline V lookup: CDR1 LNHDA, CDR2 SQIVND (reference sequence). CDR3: CASSWAQGAMKPQHF. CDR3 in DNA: TGTGCCAGTAGCTGGGCACAGGGGGCTATGAAGCCCCAGCATTTT.

The CDR3 DNA is TGTGCCAGCAGTTTTTCACAGGGGCAGCCCCAGCATTTT. As protein: CASSFSQGQPQHF. J is TRBJ1-5 and V is TRBV12-3 or TRBV12-4; the match to TRBD1 covers 7 bases. Losses at the gene ends were 3 bases for V and 7 bases for J; bases not matched to a gene: 3. The CDR3 loop spans 13 amino acids.

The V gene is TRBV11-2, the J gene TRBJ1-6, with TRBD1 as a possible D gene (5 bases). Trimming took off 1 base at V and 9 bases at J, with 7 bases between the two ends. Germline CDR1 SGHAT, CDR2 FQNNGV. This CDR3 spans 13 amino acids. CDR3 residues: CASSLGGGSPLHF. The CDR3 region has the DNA TGTGCCAGCAGCTTAGGCGGGGGTTCACCCCTCCACTTT.

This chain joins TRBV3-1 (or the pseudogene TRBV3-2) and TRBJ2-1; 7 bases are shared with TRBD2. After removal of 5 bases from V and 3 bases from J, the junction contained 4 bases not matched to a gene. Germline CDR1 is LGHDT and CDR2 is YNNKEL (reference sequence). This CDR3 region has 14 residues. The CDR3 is CASSLRGGYNEQFF. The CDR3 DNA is TGTGCCAGCAGCTTACGCGGGGGCTACAATGAGCAGTTCTTC.

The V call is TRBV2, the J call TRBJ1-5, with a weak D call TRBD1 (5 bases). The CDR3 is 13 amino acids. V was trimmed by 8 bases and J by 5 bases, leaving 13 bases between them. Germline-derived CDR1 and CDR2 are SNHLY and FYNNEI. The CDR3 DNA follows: TGTGCCAGCGGAAGGGAAGGGGATCAGCCCCAGCATTTT. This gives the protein CASGREGDQPQHF.

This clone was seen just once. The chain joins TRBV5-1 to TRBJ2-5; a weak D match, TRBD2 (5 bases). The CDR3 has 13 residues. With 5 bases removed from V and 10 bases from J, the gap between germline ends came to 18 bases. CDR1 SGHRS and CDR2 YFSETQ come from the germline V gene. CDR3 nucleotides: TGCGCCAGCAGTGATAGTGGGGAGAGGGACCAGTACTTC. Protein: CASSDSGERDQYF.

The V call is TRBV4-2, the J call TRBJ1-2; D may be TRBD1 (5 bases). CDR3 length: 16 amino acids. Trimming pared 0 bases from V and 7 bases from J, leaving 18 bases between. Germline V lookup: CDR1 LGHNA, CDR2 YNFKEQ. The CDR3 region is CASSQDPRTPYSGYTF. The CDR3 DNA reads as TGTGCCAGCAGCCAAGATCCCCGGACACCCTATAGTGGCTACACCTTC.

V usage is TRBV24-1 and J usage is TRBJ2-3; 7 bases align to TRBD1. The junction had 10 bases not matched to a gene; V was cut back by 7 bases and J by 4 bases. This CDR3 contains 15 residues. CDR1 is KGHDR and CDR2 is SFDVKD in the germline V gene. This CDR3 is CATRGETGRPDTQYF. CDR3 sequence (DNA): TGTGCCACCAGGGGGGAGACAGGGCGGCCAGATACGCAGTATTTT.

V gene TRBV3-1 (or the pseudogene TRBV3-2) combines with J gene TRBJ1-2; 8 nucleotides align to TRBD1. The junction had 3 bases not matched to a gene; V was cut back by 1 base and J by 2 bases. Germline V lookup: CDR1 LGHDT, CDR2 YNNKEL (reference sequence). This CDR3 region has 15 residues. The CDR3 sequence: CASSQVAGGNYGYTF. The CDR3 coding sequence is TGTGCCAGCAGCCAAGTCGCAGGGGGCAACTATGGCTACACCTTC.

DNA of the CDR3: TGTGCCAGCAGCCCCCGACAGGGTAATTCACCCCTCCACTTT. Translating gives CASSPRQGNSPLHF. The chain joins TRBV11-2 to TRBJ1-6; 7 bases are a match to TRBD1. The V and J ends lost 5 bases and 6 bases, in that order; junction bases with no gene match: 4. CDR3 length: 14 amino acids. Germline assignment: CDR1 SGHAT and CDR2 FQNNGV.

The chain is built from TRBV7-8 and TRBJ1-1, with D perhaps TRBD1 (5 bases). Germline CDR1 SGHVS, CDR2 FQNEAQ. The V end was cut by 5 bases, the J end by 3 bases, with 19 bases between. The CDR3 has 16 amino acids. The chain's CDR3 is CASSVREGWAHTEAFF. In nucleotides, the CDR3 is TGTGCCAGCAGCGTAAGGGAGGGGTGGGCCCACACTGAAGCTTTCTTT.

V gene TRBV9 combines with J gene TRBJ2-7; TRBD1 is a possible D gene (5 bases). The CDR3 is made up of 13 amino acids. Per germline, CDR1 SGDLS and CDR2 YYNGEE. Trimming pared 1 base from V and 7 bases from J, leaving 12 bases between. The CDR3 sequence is CASSVQGSEEQYV. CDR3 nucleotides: TGTGCCAGCAGCGTACAGGGTTCTGAAGAGCAGTACGTC.

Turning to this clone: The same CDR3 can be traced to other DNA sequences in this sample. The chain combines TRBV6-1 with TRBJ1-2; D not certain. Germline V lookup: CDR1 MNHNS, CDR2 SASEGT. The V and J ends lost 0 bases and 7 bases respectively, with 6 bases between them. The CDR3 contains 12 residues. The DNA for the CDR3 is TGTGCCAGCAGTGAAGCGCGTAGTGGCTACACCTTC. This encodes CASSEARSGYTF.

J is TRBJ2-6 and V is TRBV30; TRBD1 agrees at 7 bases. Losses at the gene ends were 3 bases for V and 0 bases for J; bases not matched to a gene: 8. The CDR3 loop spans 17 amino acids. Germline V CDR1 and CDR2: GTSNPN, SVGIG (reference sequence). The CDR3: CAWSRTGLLSGANVLTF. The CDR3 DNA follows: TGTGCCTGGAGCCGGACAGGCCTTCTCTCTGGGGCCAACGTCCTGACTTTC.

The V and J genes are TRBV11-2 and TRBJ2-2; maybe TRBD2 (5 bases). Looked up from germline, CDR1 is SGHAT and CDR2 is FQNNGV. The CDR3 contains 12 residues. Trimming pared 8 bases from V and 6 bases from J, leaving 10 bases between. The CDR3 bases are TGTGCCAGCCGAGAGGGCCCCGGGGAGCTGTTTTTT. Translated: CASREGPGELFF.

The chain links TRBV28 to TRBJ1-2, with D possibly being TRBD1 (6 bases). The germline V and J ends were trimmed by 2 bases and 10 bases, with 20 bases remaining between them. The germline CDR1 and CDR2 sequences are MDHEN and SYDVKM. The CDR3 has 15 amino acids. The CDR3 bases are TGTGCCAGCAGTTTAGGCGCAACAGGGAGCGATTACTACACCTTC. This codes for CASSLGATGSDYYTF.

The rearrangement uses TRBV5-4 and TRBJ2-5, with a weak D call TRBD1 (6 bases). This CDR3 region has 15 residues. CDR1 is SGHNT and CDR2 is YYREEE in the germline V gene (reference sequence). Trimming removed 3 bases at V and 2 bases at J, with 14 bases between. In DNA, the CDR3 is TGTGCCAGCAGCTCTGGTAGGGGACAACAAGAGACCCAGTACTTC. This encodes CASSSGRGQQETQYF.

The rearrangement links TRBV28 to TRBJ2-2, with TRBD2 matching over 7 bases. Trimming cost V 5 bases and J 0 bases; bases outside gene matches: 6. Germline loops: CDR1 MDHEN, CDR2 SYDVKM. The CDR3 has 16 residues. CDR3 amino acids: CASSGGGPANTGELFF. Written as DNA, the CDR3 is TGTGCCAGCAGTGGGGGAGGGCCCGCGAACACCGGGGAGCTGTTTTTT. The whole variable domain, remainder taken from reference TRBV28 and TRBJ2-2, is DVKVTQSSRYLVKRTGEKVFLECVQDMDHENMFWYRQDPGLGLRLIYFSYDVKMKEKGDIPEGYSVSREKKERFSLILESASTNQTSMYLCASSGGGPANTGELFFGEGSRLTVL.

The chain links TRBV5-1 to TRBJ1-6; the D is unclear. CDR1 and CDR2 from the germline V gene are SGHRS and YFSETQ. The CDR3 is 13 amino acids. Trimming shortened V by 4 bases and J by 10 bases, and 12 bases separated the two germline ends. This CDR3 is CASSPQTPSPLHF. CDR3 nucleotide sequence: TGCGCCAGCAGCCCCCAGACACCGTCACCCCTCCACTTT. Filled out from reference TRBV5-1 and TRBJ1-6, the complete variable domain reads KAGVTQTPRYLIKTRGQQVTLSCSPISGHRSVSWYQQTPGQGLQFLFEYFSETQRNKGNFPGRFSGRQFSNSRSEMNVSTLELGDSALYLCASSPQTPSPLHFGNGTRLTVT.

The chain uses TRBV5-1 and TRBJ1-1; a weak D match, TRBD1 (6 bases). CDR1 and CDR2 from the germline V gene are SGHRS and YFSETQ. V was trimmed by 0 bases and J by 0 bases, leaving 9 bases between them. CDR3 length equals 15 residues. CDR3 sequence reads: CASSLGRQVNTEAFF. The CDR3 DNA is TGCGCCAGCAGCTTGGGGAGACAGGTGAACACTGAAGCTTTCTTT. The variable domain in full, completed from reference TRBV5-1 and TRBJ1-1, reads KAGVTQTPRYLIKTRGQQVTLSCSPISGHRSVSWYQQTPGQGLQFLFEYFSETQRNKGNFPGRFSGRQFSNSRSEMNVSTLELGDSALYLCASSLGRQVNTEAFFGQGTRLTVV.

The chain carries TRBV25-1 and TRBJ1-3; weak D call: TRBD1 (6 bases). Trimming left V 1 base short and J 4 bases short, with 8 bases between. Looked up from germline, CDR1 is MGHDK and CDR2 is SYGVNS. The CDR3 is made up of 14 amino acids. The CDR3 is CASSELTGGNTIYF. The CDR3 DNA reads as TGTGCCAGCAGTGAATTAACAGGGGGAAACACCATATATTTT.

In DNA, the CDR3 is TGTGCCATCAGTACAGGGAAAGATACGCAGTATTTT. It translates to CAISTGKDTQYF. The chain couples TRBV10-3 to TRBJ2-3; a possible D gene is TRBD1 (6 bases). Germline CDR1 ENHRY, CDR2 SYGVKD. This CDR3 is 12 amino acids long. Trimming cost V 5 bases and J 5 bases, with 8 bases left between them.

CDR3 DNA: TGTGCCAGCAGTTTAAATTTCCTCTCGGGGACAGGGATTTCACCCCTCCACTTT. It is translated as CASSLNFLSGTGISPLHF. The rearrangement uses TRBV28 and TRBJ1-6; TRBD1 matches 9 bases. Germline loops: CDR1 MDHEN, CDR2 SYDVKM. V lost 2 bases and J lost 9; bases outside the gene matches: 14. The CDR3 is made up of 18 amino acids.

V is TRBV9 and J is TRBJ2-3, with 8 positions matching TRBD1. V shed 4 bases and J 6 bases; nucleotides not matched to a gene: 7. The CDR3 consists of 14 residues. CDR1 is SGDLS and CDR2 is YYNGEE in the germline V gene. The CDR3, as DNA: TGTGCCAGCAGCCCTCACAGGGGGGCGGATACGCAGTATTTT. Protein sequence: CASSPHRGADTQYF.

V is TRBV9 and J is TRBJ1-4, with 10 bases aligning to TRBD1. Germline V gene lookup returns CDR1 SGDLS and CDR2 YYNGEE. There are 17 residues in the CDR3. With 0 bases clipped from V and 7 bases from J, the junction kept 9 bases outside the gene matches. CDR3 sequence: CASSVEGQGGAGEKLFF. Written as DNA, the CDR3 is TGTGCCAGCAGCGTAGAAGGACAGGGGGGTGCAGGTGAAAAACTGTTTTTT. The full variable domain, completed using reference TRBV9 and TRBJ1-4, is DSGVTQTPKHLITATGQRVTLRCSPRSGDLSVYWYQQSLDQGLQFLIQYYNGEERAKGNILERFSAQQFPDLHSELNLSSLELGDSALYFCASSVEGQGGAGEKLFFGSGTQLSVL.

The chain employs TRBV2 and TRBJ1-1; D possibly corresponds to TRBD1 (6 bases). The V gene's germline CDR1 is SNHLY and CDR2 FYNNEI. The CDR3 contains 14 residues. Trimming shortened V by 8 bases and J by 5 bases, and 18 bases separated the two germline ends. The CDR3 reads CASQEGGLGTEAFF. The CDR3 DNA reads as TGTGCCAGCCAGGAGGGGGGGCTGGGGACTGAAGCTTTCTTT.